This T cell receptor beta chain came from a study of shared clonotypes between healthy human individuals. Naive CD8 cells comprised CD45RO-negative, CCR7-positively selected cells, excluding terminally differentiated effector memory CD45RA+ cells. Clones were sequenced by immunoSEQ multiplex PCR, and TCRdb holds only the in-frame ones, with some missing. The table includes about 2 million clones, over 85% detected once. V dropped 3 bases and J dropped 5; count of bases not matched to a gene: 5. The germline V gene encodes CDR1 LNHDA and CDR2 SQIVND (reference sequence). This CDR3 is 14 amino acids long.

The source of this sequence is a man younger than 35 in good health. Sequencing was carried out using naive CD8+ T cells sorted from blood. The chain combines TRBV19 with TRBJ2-7, with 9 bases fitting TRBD1. CDR3 nucleotides: TGTGCCAGTAGTATGACAGGGGGTATAGACGAGCAGTACTTC. This translates into CASSMTGGIDEQYF.